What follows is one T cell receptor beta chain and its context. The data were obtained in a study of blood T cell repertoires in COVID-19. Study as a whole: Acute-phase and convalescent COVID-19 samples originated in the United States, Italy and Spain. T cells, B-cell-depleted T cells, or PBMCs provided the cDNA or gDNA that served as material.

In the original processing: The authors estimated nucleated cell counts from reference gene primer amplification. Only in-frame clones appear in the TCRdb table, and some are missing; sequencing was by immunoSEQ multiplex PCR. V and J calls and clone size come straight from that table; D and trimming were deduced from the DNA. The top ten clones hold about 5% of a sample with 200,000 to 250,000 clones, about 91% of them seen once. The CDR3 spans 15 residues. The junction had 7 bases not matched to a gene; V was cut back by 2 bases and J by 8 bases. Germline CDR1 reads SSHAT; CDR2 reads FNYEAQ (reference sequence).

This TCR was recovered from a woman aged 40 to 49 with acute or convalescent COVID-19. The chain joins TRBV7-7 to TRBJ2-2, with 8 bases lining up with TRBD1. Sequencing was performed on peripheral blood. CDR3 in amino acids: CASSLYQGASGELFF. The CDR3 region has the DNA TGTGCCAGCAGCTTATACCAGGGGGCGTCTGGGGAGCTGTTTTTT.